This TCR beta chain was sequenced for a study of human T cells and chemical hapten exposure. Study as a whole: Patients, a majority of them female, were diagnosed with alopecia areata, totalis or universalis.

The study's library attached unique molecular identifiers to single cDNA molecules. Each CDR3 protein is one row after TCRdb ran MiXCR on the RACE reads. Counted here are roughly 360,000 distinct CDR3 sequences, nearly 5% occurring once; the ten biggest clones make up approximately 2.3%. The time point was: patch test 1, 2 weeks after DPC sensitization. Specified treatment: therapeutic diphenylcyclopropenone sensitization with weekly scalp DPC. Blood sampling preceded each patch test application. It was from unfractionated whole blood that total RNA was extracted. Per the germline V gene, CDR1 is SGHAT and CDR2 is FQNNGV. This CDR3 contains 14 residues. The ends were cut back, 3 bases at V and 2 bases at J, with 10 bases in the middle. This clonotype turned up a few times.

The receptor's source is a woman in her forties or fifties with alopecia areata. Some clones in this sample may be carry-over from other donors' samples. This specimen consisted of whole blood, obtained in connection with sensitization to the hapten diphenylcyclopropenone (DPC). The chain uses TRBV11-2 and TRBJ2-5; D is possibly TRBD2 (6 bases). The CDR3 region has the DNA TGTGCCAGCAGCTTTGGTGGGGGGCAAGAGACCCAGTACTTC. Translation: CASSFGGGQETQYF.